A selection of T cell receptor beta chains follows, all from one sample in a study of cytomegalovirus exposure and HLA in healthy donors. Method: immunoSEQ multiplex PCR; TCRdb's copy keeps in-frame clones and lacks some. Of over 100,000 clones in the sample, roughly 78% were seen once. Sequences were obtained from PBMCs. The receptor set was obtained from a woman aged 25 to 45 in good health and CMV-seropositive. Both conserved end residues are part of each CDR3. A D gene is named only where the DNA matches it firmly. Clone size, where shown, is once, few, many, or a class for clones that have expanded.

cdr3_aa: CASSPREKGSEAFF; cdr3_nt: TGTGCCAGCTCACCAAGGGAGAAGGGCTCTGAAGCTTTCTTT; clone_size: .; j_call: TRBJ1-1; v_call: TRBV18; d_call: .
cdr3_aa: CASSLRGPAGTDTQYF; cdr3_nt: TGTGCCAGCAGCTTGAGGGGCCCAGCGGGGACAGATACGCAGTATTTT; clone_size: .; j_call: TRBJ2-3; v_call: TRBV5-6; d_call: TRBD2
cdr3_aa: CASSDSPAGGSPLHF; cdr3_nt: TGTGCCAGCAGTGACTCCCCAGCAGGAGGATCACCCCTCCACTTT; clone_size: .; j_call: TRBJ1-6; v_call: TRBV6-4; d_call: .
cdr3_aa: CASSSSGGAHEQYF; cdr3_nt: TGTGCCAGCAGCTCTAGCGGGGGGGCTCACGAGCAGTACTTC; clone_size: .; j_call: TRBJ2-7; v_call: TRBV7-9; d_call: TRBD2
cdr3_aa: CSLGVGGGTDTQYF; cdr3_nt: TGTTCCCTAGGGGTCGGGGGGGGCACAGATACGCAGTATTTT; clone_size: .; j_call: TRBJ2-3; v_call: TRBV7-8; d_call: TRBD2
cdr3_aa: CASGGQGGSPLHF; cdr3_nt: TGTGCCAGCGGGGGACAGGGTGGGTCACCCCTCCACTTT; clone_size: .; j_call: TRBJ1-6; v_call: TRBV2; d_call: TRBD1
cdr3_aa: CASSQDTGILNTEAFF; cdr3_nt: TGCGCCAGCAGCCAAGATACAGGGATCTTGAACACTGAAGCTTTCTTT; clone_size: .; j_call: TRBJ1-1; v_call: TRBV4-3; d_call: .
cdr3_aa: CAGEQGRHSPLHF; cdr3_nt: TGTGCTGGGGAGCAGGGGCGACATTCACCCCTCCACTTT; clone_size: .; j_call: TRBJ1-6; v_call: TRBV30; d_call: .
cdr3_aa: CASSTGLAPDTQYF; cdr3_nt: TGTGCCAGCAGCACCGGACTAGCGCCAGATACGCAGTATTTT; clone_size: .; j_call: TRBJ2-3; v_call: TRBV7-7; d_call: TRBD2
cdr3_aa: CASSLGRGGNNEQFF; cdr3_nt: TGTGCCAGCAGCTTAGGGCGGGGGGGAAACAATGAGCAGTTCTTC; clone_size: .; j_call: TRBJ2-1; v_call: TRBV7-9; d_call: TRBD2
cdr3_aa: CASSAPGGPETQYF; cdr3_nt: TGTGCCAGCAGTGCCCCGGGAGGTCCGGAGACCCAGTACTTC; clone_size: .; j_call: TRBJ2-5; v_call: TRBV28; d_call: TRBD2
cdr3_aa: CASSRLAGVETQYF; cdr3_nt: TGTGCCAGCAGCCGGCTAGCGGGGGTGGAGACCCAGTACTTC; clone_size: .; j_call: TRBJ2-5; v_call: TRBV5-6; d_call: TRBD2
cdr3_aa: CASSPLGSGVYNEQFF; cdr3_nt: TGTGCCAGCAGCCCCTTGGGTAGCGGGGTCTACAATGAGCAGTTCTTC; clone_size: .; j_call: TRBJ2-1; v_call: TRBV14; d_call: TRBD2
cdr3_aa: CASSWAGGPYEQYF; cdr3_nt: TGTGCCAGCAGTTGGGCGGGGGGGCCCTACGAGCAGTACTTC; clone_size: .; j_call: TRBJ2-7; v_call: TRBV27; d_call: TRBD2
cdr3_aa: CATSNLSRVGTTSRKNIQYF; cdr3_nt: TGTGCCACCAGCAACCTCTCCCGGGTCGGGACAACATCAAGGAAAAACATTCAGTACTTC; clone_size: .; j_call: TRBJ2-4; v_call: TRBV15; d_call: .
cdr3_aa: CASSQDVLSGGRTEAFF; cdr3_nt: TGCGCCAGCAGCCAAGATGTGTTGTCGGGGGGGAGGACTGAAGCTTTCTTT; clone_size: .; j_call: TRBJ1-1; v_call: TRBV4-1; d_call: .
cdr3_aa: CASRRTYNYEQYF; cdr3_nt: TGTGCCAGCAGACGGACATACAACTACGAGCAGTACTTC; clone_size: .; j_call: TRBJ2-7; v_call: TRBV6-5; d_call: .
cdr3_aa: CAWRQVGYTF; cdr3_nt: TGTGCCTGGAGGCAGGTTGGCTACACCTTC; clone_size: .; j_call: TRBJ1-2; v_call: TRBV30; d_call: .
cdr3_aa: CASSPHKLHEQYF; cdr3_nt: TGTGCCAGCTCACCACATAAACTCCACGAGCAGTACTTC; clone_size: few; j_call: TRBJ2-7; v_call: TRBV18; d_call: .
cdr3_aa: CASSGGTTGGWNSPLHF; cdr3_nt: TGTGCCAGCAGCGGGGGGACCACAGGGGGCTGGAATTCACCCCTCCACTTT; clone_size: .; j_call: TRBJ1-6; v_call: TRBV5-4; d_call: TRBD1
cdr3_aa: CASSFGFGLAGGSYEQYF; cdr3_nt: TGTGCCAGCAGTTTCGGGTTCGGGCTAGCGGGGGGCTCCTACGAGCAGTACTTC; clone_size: .; j_call: TRBJ2-7; v_call: TRBV27; d_call: TRBD2
cdr3_aa: CASSIGLAGGPGETQYF; cdr3_nt: TGCGCCAGCAGCATCGGACTAGCGGGGGGGCCTGGGGAGACCCAGTACTTC; clone_size: .; j_call: TRBJ2-5; v_call: TRBV5-1; d_call: TRBD2
cdr3_aa: CASSLRRTTGELFF; cdr3_nt: TGTGCCAGCAGCTTAAGGCGGACTACCGGGGAGCTGTTTTTT; clone_size: .; j_call: TRBJ2-2; v_call: TRBV7-2; d_call: .
cdr3_aa: CSGASAGTQYF; cdr3_nt: TGCAGCGGCGCTAGCGCGGGGACCCAGTACTTC; clone_size: .; j_call: TRBJ2-5; v_call: TRBV29-1; d_call: .
cdr3_aa: CASGTGGLSSYEQYF; cdr3_nt: TGTGCCAGCGGGACAGGGGGACTTAGCTCCTACGAGCAGTACTTC; clone_size: .; j_call: TRBJ2-7; v_call: TRBV6-4; d_call: TRBD1
cdr3_aa: CASSLVGKKDRGENTIYF; cdr3_nt: TGTGCCAGCAGTCTTGTTGGGAAAAAGGACAGGGGTGAAAACACCATATATTTT; clone_size: once; j_call: TRBJ1-3; v_call: TRBV7-7; d_call: TRBD1
cdr3_aa: CASSPRRGNYNEQFF; cdr3_nt: TGTGCCAGCAGCCCCCGGCGGGGCAATTACAATGAGCAGTTCTTC; clone_size: .; j_call: TRBJ2-1; v_call: TRBV5-4; d_call: .
cdr3_aa: CASSPSGGQAQYYGYTF; cdr3_nt: TGTGCCAGCTCACCGTCCGGGGGACAGGCACAATACTATGGCTACACCTTC; clone_size: .; j_call: TRBJ1-2; v_call: TRBV18; d_call: TRBD1
cdr3_aa: CASSRLAGGSTDTQYF; cdr3_nt: TGTGCCAGCAGCCGACTAGCGGGGGGGAGCACAGATACGCAGTATTTT; clone_size: .; j_call: TRBJ2-3; v_call: TRBV4-2; d_call: TRBD2
cdr3_aa: CASSPQGTDYGYTF; cdr3_nt: TGTGCCAGCTCACCCCAGGGGACGGACTATGGCTACACCTTC; clone_size: .; j_call: TRBJ1-2; v_call: TRBV18; d_call: .
cdr3_aa: CASSRASPNYGYTF; cdr3_nt: TGTGCCAGCAGCCGCGCCTCCCCTAACTATGGCTACACCTTC; clone_size: .; j_call: TRBJ1-2; v_call: TRBV6-1; d_call: .
cdr3_aa: CASSSGQVYGKLFF; cdr3_nt: TGTGCCAGTAGCTCGGGACAGGTTTACGGAAAACTGTTTTTT; clone_size: .; j_call: TRBJ1-4; v_call: TRBV19; d_call: TRBD1
cdr3_aa: CASSQDLSGRGGGETQYF; cdr3_nt: TGTGCCAGCAGCCAAGATTTATCGGGTCGGGGGGGCGGGGAGACCCAGTACTTC; clone_size: .; j_call: TRBJ2-5; v_call: TRBV4-2; d_call: TRBD2
cdr3_aa: CASSPSGGLETQYF; cdr3_nt: TGTGCCAGCAGTCCCTCGGGGGGGCTGGAGACCCAGTACTTC; clone_size: .; j_call: TRBJ2-5; v_call: TRBV7-2; d_call: TRBD2
cdr3_aa: CASSLGQVYGYTF; cdr3_nt: TGTGCCAGCAGCTTGGGACAGGTCTATGGCTACACCTTC; clone_size: few; j_call: TRBJ1-2; v_call: TRBV7-8; d_call: TRBD1
cdr3_aa: CASSFLFDTQYF; cdr3_nt: TGTGCCAGCAGCTTCTTGTTCGATACGCAGTATTTT; clone_size: .; j_call: TRBJ2-3; v_call: TRBV11-2; d_call: .
cdr3_aa: CSVLRDRSSYEQYF; cdr3_nt: TGCAGCGTCCTCCGGGACAGGAGCTCCTACGAGCAGTACTTC; clone_size: .; j_call: TRBJ2-7; v_call: TRBV29-1; d_call: TRBD1
cdr3_aa: CASKRGQNNSPLHF; cdr3_nt: TGTGCCAGCAAAAGGGGGCAGAATAATTCACCCCTCCACTTT; clone_size: .; j_call: TRBJ1-6; v_call: TRBV28; d_call: TRBD1
cdr3_aa: CASSLSGGADTQYF; cdr3_nt: TGTGCCAGCAGCCTCAGCGGGGGGGCCGATACGCAGTATTTT; clone_size: .; j_call: TRBJ2-3; v_call: TRBV7-6; d_call: TRBD2
cdr3_aa: CASSQEKDSKHSNQPQHF; cdr3_nt: TGTGCCAGCAGCCAAGAGAAGGACAGCAAACATAGCAATCAGCCCCAGCATTTT; clone_size: .; j_call: TRBJ1-5; v_call: TRBV4-2; d_call: .
cdr3_aa: CASSLPGLSSSYEQYF; cdr3_nt: TGTGCCAGCAGCCTTCCAGGACTATCGAGCTCCTACGAGCAGTACTTC; clone_size: .; j_call: TRBJ2-7; v_call: TRBV7-9; d_call: .
cdr3_aa: CASSSPGQGYQPQHF; cdr3_nt: TGTGCCAGTAGTTCGCCGGGACAGGGCTACCAGCCCCAGCATTTT; clone_size: .; j_call: TRBJ1-5; v_call: TRBV19; d_call: TRBD1
cdr3_aa: CASSLSSGANVLTF; cdr3_nt: TGTGCCAGCAGTCTAAGCTCTGGGGCCAACGTCCTGACTTTC; clone_size: few; j_call: TRBJ2-6; v_call: TRBV27; d_call: .
cdr3_aa: CASSLSYRNSPLHF; cdr3_nt: TGTGCCAGCAGTTTATCCTACAGGAATTCACCCCTCCACTTT; clone_size: .; j_call: TRBJ1-6; v_call: TRBV28; d_call: .
cdr3_aa: CAIMQNPNTEAFF; cdr3_nt: TGTGCCATCATGCAGAACCCGAACACTGAAGCTTTCTTT; clone_size: .; j_call: TRBJ1-1; v_call: TRBV10-3; d_call: .
cdr3_aa: CATSRDPGDEQFF; cdr3_nt: TGTGCCACCAGCAGAGACCCCGGGGATGAGCAGTTCTTC; clone_size: .; j_call: TRBJ2-1; v_call: TRBV15; d_call: .
cdr3_aa: CASSHRQASYNSPLHF; cdr3_nt: TGTGCCAGCAGCCACCGACAGGCTTCCTATAATTCACCCCTCCACTTT; clone_size: once; j_call: TRBJ1-6; v_call: TRBV14; d_call: .
cdr3_aa: CASSSSGGAGTGELFF; cdr3_nt: TGTGCCAGCAGCTCCAGCGGGGGGGCCGGCACCGGGGAGCTGTTTTTT; clone_size: few; j_call: TRBJ2-2; v_call: TRBV7-2; d_call: TRBD2
cdr3_aa: CATRGLAGGPSFNEQFF; cdr3_nt: TGTGCCACCAGGGGACTAGCGGGGGGGCCTTCCTTCAATGAGCAGTTCTTC; clone_size: .; j_call: TRBJ2-1; v_call: TRBV15; d_call: TRBD2
cdr3_aa: CASSMFLASYEQYF; cdr3_nt: TGTGCCAGTAGTATGTTTCTGGCCTCCTACGAGCAGTACTTC; clone_size: .; j_call: TRBJ2-7; v_call: TRBV19; d_call: .
cdr3_aa: CASSLSRVALGDTQYF; cdr3_nt: TGTGCCAGCTCACTGAGCCGGGTCGCTCTAGGAGATACGCAGTATTTT; clone_size: .; j_call: TRBJ2-3; v_call: TRBV18; d_call: .
cdr3_aa: CASSSGQPQNIQYF; cdr3_nt: TGTGCCAGCAGCTCGGGACAGCCCCAAAACATTCAGTACTTC; clone_size: .; j_call: TRBJ2-4; v_call: TRBV11-1; d_call: TRBD1
cdr3_aa: CASSQVLGQGAGNTIYF; cdr3_nt: TGCGCCAGCAGCCAAGTTCTGGGACAGGGGGCGGGAAACACCATATATTTT; clone_size: .; j_call: TRBJ1-3; v_call: TRBV4-3; d_call: TRBD1
cdr3_aa: CASSQVRGQPQHF; cdr3_nt: TGCGCCAGCAGCCAAGTGCGAGGACAGCCCCAGCATTTT; clone_size: .; j_call: TRBJ1-5; v_call: TRBV4-3; d_call: .
cdr3_aa: CASSLVGGGGLNTEAFF; cdr3_nt: TGTGCCAGCAGCTTAGTAGGCGGGGGAGGTCTGAACACTGAAGCTTTCTTT; clone_size: .; j_call: TRBJ1-1; v_call: TRBV11-2; d_call: .
cdr3_aa: CSVYLPVRSSYEQYF; cdr3_nt: TGCAGCGTGTACCTACCCGTCCGAAGCTCCTACGAGCAGTACTTC; clone_size: few; j_call: TRBJ2-7; v_call: TRBV29-1; d_call: .
cdr3_aa: CASGGLTDRNYGYTF; cdr3_nt: TGTGCCAGCGGGGGCCTAACCGACAGGAACTATGGCTACACCTTC; clone_size: .; j_call: TRBJ1-2; v_call: TRBV28; d_call: .
cdr3_aa: CATSRPGYEQYF; cdr3_nt: TGTGCCACCAGCAGACCGGGGTACGAGCAGTACTTC; clone_size: .; j_call: TRBJ2-7; v_call: TRBV15; d_call: .